This TCR beta chain was profiled in a study of blood T cell repertoires in COVID-19. The method was immunoSEQ multiplex PCR; TCRdb's version includes in-frame clones alone and lacks a portion of them. The sample carries 340,000 or so clones, 87% recorded once. As to this clone: Distinct nucleotide sequences in the sample also encode this CDR3.

What was sequenced was peripheral blood. This clonotype originated in a man over 45 with active or convalescent COVID-19.

CDR3 amino acids: CASSDSGSNYGYTF. CDR3 nucleotides: TGTGCCAGCAGTGACTCGGGGTCTAACTATGGCTACACCTTC. This chain joins TRBV2 and TRBJ1-2; D is ambiguous. The CDR3 consists of 14 residues. V lost 3 bases and J 0 bases, leaving 8 bases between the germline ends. Germline V gene lookup returns CDR1 SNHLY and CDR2 FYNNEI.